This T cell receptor (beta chain) was profiled in a study of blood T cell repertoires in COVID-19. On the study more broadly: Acute and convalescent COVID-19 specimens originated in the United States, Italy and Spain. The cDNA or gDNA used as material had been derived from T cells, B-cell-depleted T cells, or PBMCs.

In the study's own analysis: Reference gene primers were amplified, and this amplification served to estimate nucleated cell counts. This table comes from immunoSEQ multiplex PCR, and its TCRdb copy is limited to in-frame clones, with some not included. V and J calls plus clone size are reproduced from that table; the DNA served to infer D and trimming. In the table there are about 75,000 clones, 80% to 95% of which are singletons. Unmatched junction bases numbered 6, after V lost 3 bases and J lost 7 bases. This CDR3 is built from 14 residues. CDR1 SGHDT and CDR2 YYEEEE come from the germline V gene.

The gene calls are TRBV5-6 and TRBJ1-5; the match to TRBD1 covers 8 bases. Material: peripheral blood. This receptor was identified in a human donor in a cohort sampled during active COVID-19. CDR3 sequence reads: CASSSGGGWQPQHF. CDR3 bases: TGTGCCAGCAGCTCAGGGGGCGGGTGGCAGCCCCAGCATTTT.